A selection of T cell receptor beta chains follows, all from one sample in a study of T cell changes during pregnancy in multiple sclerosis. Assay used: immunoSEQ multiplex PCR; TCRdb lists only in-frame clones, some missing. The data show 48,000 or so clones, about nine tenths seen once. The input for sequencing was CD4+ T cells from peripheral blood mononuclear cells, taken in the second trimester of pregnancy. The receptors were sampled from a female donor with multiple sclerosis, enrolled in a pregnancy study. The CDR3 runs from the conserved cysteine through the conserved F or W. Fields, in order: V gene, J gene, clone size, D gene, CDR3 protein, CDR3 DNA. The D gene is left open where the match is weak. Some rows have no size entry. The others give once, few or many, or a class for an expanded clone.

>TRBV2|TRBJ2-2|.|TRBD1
CASSEGRGRTGELFF
TGTGCCAGCAGTGAGGGCAGGGGGCGGACCGGGGAGCTGTTTTTT
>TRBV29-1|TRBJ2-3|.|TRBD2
CSVVSSGRALGTDTQYF
TGCAGCGTTGTATCTAGCGGGAGGGCCCTCGGCACAGATACGCAGTATTTT
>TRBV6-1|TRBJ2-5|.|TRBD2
CASSASGSLETQYF
TGTGCCAGCAGTGCTAGCGGGAGCTTGGAGACCCAGTACTTC
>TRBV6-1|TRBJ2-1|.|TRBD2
CASRNTQGLAGGWLF
TGTGCCAGCAGAAACACCCAGGGACTAGCGGGGGGGTGGCTCTTC
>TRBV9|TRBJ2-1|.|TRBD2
CASTSGRDEQFF
TGTGCCAGTACTAGCGGGAGAGATGAGCAGTTCTTC
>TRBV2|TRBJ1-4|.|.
CASSEQGVSEKLFF
TGTGCCAGCAGTGAACAAGGGGTTTCTGAAAAACTGTTTTTT
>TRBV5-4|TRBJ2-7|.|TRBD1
CASSIRQGGEQYF
TGTGCCAGCAGCATCCGACAGGGGGGCGAGCAGTACTTC
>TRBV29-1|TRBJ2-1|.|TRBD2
CSAPGLAYNEQFF
TGCAGCGCCCCGGGACTAGCTTACAATGAGCAGTTCTTC
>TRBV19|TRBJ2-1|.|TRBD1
CASSMAGTGWNEQFF
TGTGCCAGTAGTATGGCCGGGACAGGGTGGAATGAGCAGTTCTTC
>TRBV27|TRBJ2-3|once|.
CASSLRWGVEDTQYF
TGTGCCAGCAGTTTACGATGGGGAGTGGAAGATACGCAGTATTTT
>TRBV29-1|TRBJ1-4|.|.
CSVEGYGTEKLFF
TGCAGCGTTGAAGGCTATGGGACAGAAAAACTGTTTTTT
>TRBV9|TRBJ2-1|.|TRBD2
CASSPRAGRNEQFF
TGTGCCAGCAGCCCCCGGGCCGGGAGGAATGAGCAGTTCTTC
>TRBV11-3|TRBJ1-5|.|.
CASSLGEGGNQPQHF
TGTGCCAGCAGCTTAGGTGAGGGTGGCAATCAGCCCCAGCATTTT
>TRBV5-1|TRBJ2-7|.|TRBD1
CASSLARGTGGYEQYF
TGCGCCAGCAGCTTGGCCAGGGGGACAGGGGGTTACGAGCAGTACTTC